These 13 T cell receptor beta chains came from one sample sequenced in a study of CD8 T cells in Susac syndrome. Random hexamers were used to reverse transcribe the RNA input (roughly 0.5 to 1 ug). TCRdb fed the immunoSEQ multiplex PCR reads into MiXCR, producing one record per CDR3 protein. The data hold 95,000 to 150,000 distinct CDR3 sequences, with just under 95% observed a single time. Sequencing was done on a sample of CD8+ T cells from PBMCs. These receptors originate from a human donor with Susac syndrome.

V and J are TRBV27 and TRBJ1-2; D is possibly TRBD1 (5 bases). The CDR3 consists of 12 residues. V was pared by 5 bases and J by 4 bases, with 8 bases between. CDR1 and CDR2 (germline): MNHEY, SMNVEV (reference sequence). CDR3 bases: TGTGCCAGCAGTGGGGACGGCTATGGCTACACCTTC. Translation gives CASSGDGYGYTF.

The chain uses TRBV6-2 or TRBV6-3 and TRBJ1-6, with a possible D match to TRBD1 (5 bases). Trimming cost V 6 bases and J 6 bases, with 6 bases left between them. There are 12 residues in the CDR3. CDR1 and CDR2 from the germline V gene are MNHEY and SVGEGT. CDR3 residues: CASRDSNSPLHF. The CDR3 bases are TGTGCCAGCAGAGACAGTAATTCACCCCTCCACTTT.

The rearrangement uses TRBV13 and TRBJ2-6; maybe TRBD2 (5 bases). Germline assignment: CDR1 PRHDT and CDR2 FYEKMQ (reference sequence). The ends were cut back, 5 bases at V and 2 bases at J, with 10 bases in the middle. This CDR3 spans 15 amino acids. CDR3 bases: TGTGCCAGCAGCGACTCCGGGGCTGGGGCCAACGTCCTGACTTTC. Translated, it gives CASSDSGAGANVLTF. The full variable domain, in which reference TRBV13 and TRBJ2-6 provide the parts outside the CDR3, is AAGVIQSPRHLIKEKRETATLKCYPIPRHDTVYWYQQGPGQDPQFLISFYEKMQSDKGSIPDRFSAQQFSDYHSELNMSSLELGDSALYFCASSDSGAGANVLTFGAGSRLTVL.

V gene TRBV12-3 or TRBV12-4 combines with J gene TRBJ1-1; D is unresolved. The length of the CDR3 is 12 residues. V was shortened by 8 bases and J by 5 bases, with 12 bases between the two germline ends. The CDR3 nucleotides read TGTGCCAGCGGTCTGGGGAGAACTGAAGCTTTCTTT. Translation: CASGLGRTEAFF.

V is TRBV19 and J is TRBJ2-7, with D tentatively TRBD1 or TRBD2 (5 bases each). The germline CDR1 and CDR2 sequences are LNHDA and SQIVND (reference sequence). Trimming took off 7 bases at V and 4 bases at J, with 8 bases between the two ends. The CDR3 has 11 amino acids. The CDR3 sequence: CASMRGYEQYF. The DNA for the CDR3 is TGTGCCAGTATGAGGGGATACGAGCAGTACTTC.

The chain is built from TRBV27 and TRBJ2-6, with D maybe TRBD1 (6 bases). V lost 6 bases and J 0 bases, leaving 12 bases between the germline ends. The CDR3 contains 16 residues. Germline-derived CDR1 and CDR2 are MNHEY and SMNVEV (reference sequence). CDR3 nucleotide sequence: TGTGCCAGCAGACAGGGTGTTTACTCTGGGGCCAACGTCCTGACTTTC. It translates to CASRQGVYSGANVLTF.

V is TRBV19 and J is TRBJ2-7; 10 bases match TRBD1. CDR3 size: 13 residues. V trimming: 5 bases; J trimming: 2 bases; junction bases outside the gene matches: 0. Germline CDR1 is LNHDA and CDR2 is SQIVND (reference sequence). The CDR3 region is CASSGTGAYEQYF. DNA for the CDR3: TGTGCCAGTAGTGGGACAGGGGCCTACGAGCAGTACTTC.

The V call is TRBV9, the J call TRBJ2-2; 10 bases are shared with TRBD1. Germline CDR1 and CDR2: SGDLS and YYNGEE. This CDR3 is built from 16 residues. After removal of 3 bases from V and 7 bases from J, the junction contained 9 bases not matched to a gene. The CDR3 loop reads CASSAVRQGANGELFF. The CDR3 DNA is TGTGCCAGCAGCGCCGTTAGACAGGGGGCTAACGGGGAGCTGTTTTTT. Full variable domain (missing parts from reference TRBV9 and TRBJ2-2): DSGVTQTPKHLITATGQRVTLRCSPRSGDLSVYWYQQSLDQGLQFLIQYYNGEERAKGNILERFSAQQFPDLHSELNLSSLELGDSALYFCASSAVRQGANGELFFGEGSRLTVL.

This clonotype was seen more than once but under ten times. The chain couples TRBV4-2 to TRBJ1-2; weak D call: TRBD1 (6 bases). Germline loops: CDR1 LGHNA, CDR2 YNFKEQ. Trimming took 0 bases from V and 3 from J, leaving 11 bases between them. CDR3 length: 15 residues. CDR3 sequence reads: CASSQDLDSYYGYTF. The CDR3 DNA reads as TGTGCCAGCAGCCAAGATTTGGACAGCTACTATGGCTACACCTTC.

This clonotype came up a few times. The chain joins TRBV3-1 to TRBJ2-1; possibly TRBD2 for D (6 bases). This CDR3 is built from 14 residues. Trimming took 0 bases from V and 6 from J, leaving 9 bases between them. Germline CDR1 LGHDT, CDR2 YNNKEL (reference sequence). The CDR3 protein is CASSQDNGGNEQFF. The CDR3, as DNA: TGTGCCAGCAGCCAAGATAACGGGGGCAATGAGCAGTTCTTC.

The chain has TRBV20-1 and TRBJ1-1; no clear D gene. The CDR3 has 13 amino acids. The V gene's germline CDR1 is DFQATT and CDR2 SNEGSKA (reference sequence). V lost 0 bases, J lost 0 bases, and 5 bases lay in between. The CDR3 coding sequence is TGCAGTGCTAGAGATGGCATGAACACTGAAGCTTTCTTT. Protein sequence: CSARDGMNTEAFF.

The chain recombines TRBV12-5 with TRBJ2-7; 7 bases fit TRBD1. V lost 5 bases and J lost 0; bases outside the gene matches: 4. The CDR3 runs 14 residues. Germline lookup yields CDR1 LGHNT and CDR2 FRNRAP. The DNA for the CDR3 is TGTGCTAGTGGTCCTCGGGACAGCTCCTACGAGCAGTACTTC. The encoded protein is CASGPRDSSYEQYF.

DNA for the CDR3: TGTGCCAGCTCACCACCCGGGACAGGGTCCCCTTTGAGCTACACCTTC. It yields the protein CASSPPGTGSPLSYTF. The V and J genes are TRBV18 and TRBJ1-2, with 9 bases that match TRBD1. The junction had 11 bases not matched to a gene; V was cut back by 0 bases and J by 9 bases. Germline CDR1 is KGHSH and CDR2 is LQKENI. The CDR3 sequence is 16 residues long. Full variable domain (rest looked up from reference TRBV18 and TRBJ1-2): NAGVMQNPRHLVRRRGQEARLRCSPMKGHSHVYWYRQLPEEGLKFMVYLQKENIIDESGMPKERFSAEFPKEGPSILRIQQVVRGDSAAYFCASSPPGTGSPLSYTFGSGTRLTVV.